These 2 T cell receptor beta chains originate from one sample sequenced in a study of Graves' ophthalmopathy and Graves' hyperthyroidism. The sequenced template was RNA, covering the TCR beta CDR3 region. HTBI primers were employed in first-round RT-PCR, then a second-round multiplex PCR followed. TCRdb recomputed calls from the multiplex PCR reads with MiXCR, one row per CDR3 protein. The repertoire holds about 400,000 distinct CDR3 sequences, about 16% seen once, with 5.5% to 7% in the top ten. The source material was peripheral blood. These receptors came from a woman under 30 with stable Graves' hyperthyroidism.

This chain links TRBV7-2 with TRBJ2-5; TRBD1 matches at 8 bases. From germline, CDR1 is SGHTA and CDR2 FQGNSA. After removal of 4 bases from V and 5 bases from J, the junction contained 9 bases not matched to a gene. The CDR3 is 15 residues long. This CDR3 reads CASSSLGQGWETQYF. The CDR3 nucleotides are TGTGCCAGCAGCTCGTTAGGACAGGGTTGGGAGACCCAGTACTTC.

This clonotype was counted at least ten times. The chain recombines TRBV19 with TRBJ2-7; TRBD1 aligns across 11 bases. This CDR3 is built from 14 residues. In germline, CDR1 is LNHDA, CDR2 SQIVND (reference sequence). With V trimmed by 5 bases and J by 6 bases, 6 bases remained unmatched. Written as DNA, the CDR3 is TGTGCCAGTAGTCTCGGACAGGGGGCTGGCGAGCAGTACTTC. It translates to CASSLGQGAGEQYF.